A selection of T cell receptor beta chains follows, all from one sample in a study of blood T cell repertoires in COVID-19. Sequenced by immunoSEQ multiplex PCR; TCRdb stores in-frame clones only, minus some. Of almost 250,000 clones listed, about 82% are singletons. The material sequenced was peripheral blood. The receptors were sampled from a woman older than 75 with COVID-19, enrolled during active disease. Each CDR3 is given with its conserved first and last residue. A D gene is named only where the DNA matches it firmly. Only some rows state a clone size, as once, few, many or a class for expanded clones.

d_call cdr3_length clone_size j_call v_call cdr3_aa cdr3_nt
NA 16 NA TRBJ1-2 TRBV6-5 CASSYVGGRGSYGYTF TGTGCCAGCAGTTACGTTGGCGGCAGGGGCTCCTATGGCTACACCTTC
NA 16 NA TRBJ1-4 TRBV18 CASSPTPEVSNEKLFF TGTGCCAGCTCACCAACCCCGGAGGTCAGTAATGAAAAACTGTTTTTT
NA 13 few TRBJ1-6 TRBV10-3 CASRGRDNSPLHF TGTGCCTCGCGGGGCAGGGATAATTCACCCCTCCACTTT
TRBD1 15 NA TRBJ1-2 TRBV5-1 CASSISRGQDYGYTF TGCGCCAGCTCGATCTCCAGGGGGCAAGACTATGGCTACACCTTC
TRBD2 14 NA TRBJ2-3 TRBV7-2 CASSLGLARDTQYF TGTGCCAGCAGCTTGGGACTAGCGCGAGATACGCAGTATTTT
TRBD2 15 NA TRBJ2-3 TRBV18 CASSPGLAGTDTQYF TGTGCCAGCTCACCGGGACTAGCGGGCACAGATACGCAGTATTTT
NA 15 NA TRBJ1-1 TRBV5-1 CASSPGGGGDTEAFF TGCGCCAGCAGCCCGGGTGGGGGAGGGGACACTGAAGCTTTCTTT
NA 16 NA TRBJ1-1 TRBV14 CASSQGLAPWNTEAFF TGTGCCAGCAGCCAAGGGCTAGCTCCGTGGAACACTGAAGCTTTCTTT
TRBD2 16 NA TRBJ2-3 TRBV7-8 CASSGRVAGGGDTQYF TGTGCCAGCAGCGGGAGAGTAGCGGGGGGAGGAGATACGCAGTATTTT
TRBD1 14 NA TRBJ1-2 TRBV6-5 CASSGQGYGYGYTF TGTGCCAGCAGCGGACAGGGGTATGGCTATGGCTACACCTTC
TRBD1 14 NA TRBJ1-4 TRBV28 CASTNRGFNEKLFF TGTGCCAGTACTAACAGGGGGTTTAATGAAAAACTGTTTTTT
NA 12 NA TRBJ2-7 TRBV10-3 CAIGFGGYEQYF TGTGCCATTGGGTTCGGAGGGTACGAGCAGTACTTC
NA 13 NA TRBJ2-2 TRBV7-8 CASNTKNTGELFF TGTGCCAGCAACACTAAAAACACCGGGGAGCTGTTTTTT
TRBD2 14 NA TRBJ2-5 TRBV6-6 CATTGRGDQETQYF TGTGCCACCACGGGGAGGGGAGACCAAGAGACCCAGTACTTC
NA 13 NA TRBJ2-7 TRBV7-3 CASSQGGLGEQYF TGTGCCAGCAGCCAAGGGGGTCTGGGCGAGCAGTACTTC
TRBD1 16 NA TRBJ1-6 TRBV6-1 CASSELGQGVSSPLHF TGTGCCAGCAGTGAGCTCGGACAGGGGGTTAGTTCACCCCTCCACTTT
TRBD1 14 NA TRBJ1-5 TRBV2 CASSGQGTGQPQHF TGTGCCAGCAGCGGACAGGGGACGGGGCAGCCCCAGCATTTT
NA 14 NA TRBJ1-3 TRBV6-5 CASKDPGKGNTIYF TGTGCCAGCAAAGATCCGGGGAAGGGAAACACCATATATTTT
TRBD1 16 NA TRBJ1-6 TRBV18 CASSPWGTGENSPLHF TGTGCCAGCTCACCCTGGGGGACAGGCGAAAATTCACCCCTCCACTTT
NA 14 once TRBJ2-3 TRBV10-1 CASSDQGSTDTQYF TGCGCCAGCAGTGACCAGGGGAGCACAGATACGCAGTATTTT
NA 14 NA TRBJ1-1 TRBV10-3 CAIRRPDRNTEAFF TGTGCCATCAGGCGCCCAGACAGGAACACTGAAGCTTTCTTT
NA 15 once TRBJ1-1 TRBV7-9 CASSPPTGSNTEAFF TGTGCCAGCAGCCCACCCACAGGCTCCAACACTGAAGCTTTCTTT
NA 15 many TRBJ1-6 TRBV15 CATSRVVADNSPLHF TGTGCCACCAGCAGAGTCGTAGCCGATAATTCACCCCTCCACTTT
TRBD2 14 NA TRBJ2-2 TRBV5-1 CASSFSGGAGELFF TGCGCCAGCAGCTTTAGCGGGGGAGCCGGGGAGCTGTTTTTT
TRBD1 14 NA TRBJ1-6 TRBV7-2 CASSSTGGGSPLHF TGTGCCAGCAGCTCGACAGGGGGAGGATCACCCCTCCACTTT
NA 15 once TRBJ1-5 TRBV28 CASSIEPSPNQPQHF TGTGCCAGCAGCATAGAGCCTTCTCCCAATCAGCCCCAGCATTTT
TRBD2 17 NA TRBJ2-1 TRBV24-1 CATSDPRLAGGYNEQFF TGTGCCACCAGTGATCCCCGACTAGCGGGGGGGTACAATGAGCAGTTCTTC
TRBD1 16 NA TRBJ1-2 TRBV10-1 CASTARGQGFGYGYTF TGCGCCAGCACTGCTCGGGGACAGGGGTTTGGCTATGGCTACACCTTC
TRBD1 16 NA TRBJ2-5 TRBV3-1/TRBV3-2 CASSPPPTGLQETQYF TGTGCCAGCAGCCCGCCTCCGACAGGGCTCCAAGAGACCCAGTACTTC
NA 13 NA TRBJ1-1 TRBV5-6 CASSLDTNTEAFF TGTGCCAGCAGCTTGGACACGAACACTGAAGCTTTCTTT
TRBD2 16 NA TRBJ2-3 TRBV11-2 CASSLNGRGGTDTQYF TGTGCCAGCAGCTTAAACGGACGGGGGGGCACAGATACGCAGTATTTT
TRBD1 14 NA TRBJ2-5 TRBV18 CASSLQGAKETQYF TGTGCCAGCTCACTACAGGGGGCAAAAGAGACCCAGTACTTC
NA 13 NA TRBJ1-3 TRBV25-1 CASRESSGNTIYF TGTGCCAGCAGGGAGAGCTCTGGAAACACCATATATTTT
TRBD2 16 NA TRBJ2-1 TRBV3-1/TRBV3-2 CASSQAGGGGYNEQFF TGTGCCAGCAGCCAAGCTGGCGGGGGGGGATACAATGAGCAGTTCTTC
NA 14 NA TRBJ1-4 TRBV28 CASGAGATNEKLFF TGTGCCAGCGGAGCAGGGGCAACTAATGAAAAACTGTTTTTT
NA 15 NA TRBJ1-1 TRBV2 CASSRHAAEGTEAFF TGTGCCAGCAGCCGGCACGCGGCGGAAGGGACAGAAGCTTTCTTT
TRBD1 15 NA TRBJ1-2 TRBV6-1 CASSEMTGRNYGYTF TGTGCCAGCAGTGAGATGACAGGGAGAAACTATGGCTACACCTTC
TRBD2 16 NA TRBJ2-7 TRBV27 CASSLTISSGQYEQYF TGTGCCAGCAGTTTAACGATATCTAGCGGACAATACGAGCAGTACTTC
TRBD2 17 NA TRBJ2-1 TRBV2 CASIRGGRGFSYNEQFF TGTGCCAGCATTCGCGGGGGGCGGGGGTTTTCCTACAATGAGCAGTTCTTC
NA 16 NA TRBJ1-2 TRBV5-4 CASSSNDRKSFYGYTF TGTGCCAGCAGCTCGAATGACAGGAAATCTTTCTATGGCTACACCTTC
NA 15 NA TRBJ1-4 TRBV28 CASTGGQAPPEKLFF TGTGCCAGCACCGGGGGTCAGGCCCCTCCTGAAAAACTGTTTTTT
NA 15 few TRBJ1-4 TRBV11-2 CASSGLGRTNEKLFF TGTGCCAGCAGCGGCCTTGGGAGAACTAATGAAAAACTGTTTTTT
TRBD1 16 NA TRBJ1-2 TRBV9 CASSGAGKGDSYGYTF TGTGCCAGCAGCGGAGCCGGTAAGGGGGACAGCTATGGCTACACCTTC
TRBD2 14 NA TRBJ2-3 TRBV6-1 CASSDSGGAVIGYF TGTGCCAGCAGTGATAGCGGGGGGGCCGTAATAGGGTATTTT
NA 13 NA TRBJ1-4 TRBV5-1 CASSGDNNEKLFF TGCGCCAGCAGCGGGGACAATAATGAAAAACTGTTTTTT
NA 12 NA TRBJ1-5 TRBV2 CASKEGNQPQHF TGTGCCAGCAAAGAGGGCAATCAGCCCCAGCATTTT
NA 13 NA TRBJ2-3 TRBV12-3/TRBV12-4 CASSFVRGDTQYF TGTGCCAGCAGTTTCGTTCGGGGAGATACGCAGTATTTT
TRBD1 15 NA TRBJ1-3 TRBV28 CASSLLGQGRNTIYF TGTGCCAGCAGTTTACTAGGACAGGGAAGAAACACCATATATTTT
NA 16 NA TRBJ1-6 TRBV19 CASSMGRQAANSPLHF TGTGCCAGTAGTATGGGCCGACAGGCTGCCAATTCACCCCTCCACTTT
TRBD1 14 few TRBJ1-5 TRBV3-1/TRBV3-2 CASSTGQGNQPQHF TGTGCCAGCAGCACCGGACAGGGTAATCAGCCCCAGCATTTT
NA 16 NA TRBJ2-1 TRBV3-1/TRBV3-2 CASSPKDTYSYNEQFF TGTGCCAGCAGCCCTAAGGACACATACTCCTACAATGAGCAGTTCTTC
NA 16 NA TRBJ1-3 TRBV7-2 CASSLAQGSAGNTIYF TGTGCCAGCAGCTTAGCGCAGGGGTCGGCTGGAAACACCATATATTTT
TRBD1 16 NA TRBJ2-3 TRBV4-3 CASSHITGGGPDTQYF TGCGCCAGCAGCCATATTACAGGGGGAGGTCCAGATACGCAGTATTTT
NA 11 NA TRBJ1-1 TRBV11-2 CASSLGAQAFF TGTGCCAGCAGCTTAGGAGCCCAAGCTTTCTTT